Each of the 11 T cell receptor beta chains below was sequenced from the same sample in a study of somatic mutations in cytotoxic T cells in rheumatoid arthritis. Measured with immunoSEQ multiplex PCR; TCRdb has only the in-frame clones, and not every one. The sample has around 15,000 clones, approximately 77% seen once. The sequencing input was CD8+ T cells sorted from blood. These receptors were obtained from an adult with rheumatoid arthritis.

This chain uses TRBV4-3 with TRBJ2-1, with 7 bases lining up with TRBD1. The CDR3 contains 16 residues. Germline assignment: CDR1 LGHNA and CDR2 YSLEER. After removal of 4 bases from V and 1 base from J, the junction contained 7 bases not matched to a gene. The CDR3 here is CASSPRWTGSYNEQFF. The CDR3 DNA reads as TGCGCCAGCAGCCCAAGATGGACAGGTTCCTACAATGAGCAGTTCTTC.

This chain joins TRBV6-5 and TRBJ2-5; tentative D call: TRBD1 (5 bases). The V gene's germline CDR1 is MNHEY and CDR2 SVGAGI. V dropped 2 bases and J dropped 0 bases, with 7 bases sitting between them. There are 14 residues in the CDR3. The CDR3 DNA reads as TGTGCCAGCAGTTACGTGACAGACCAAGAGACCCAGTACTTC. This sequence encodes CASSYVTDQETQYF.

The chain recombines TRBV6-5 with TRBJ1-4; perhaps TRBD1 as D (6 bases). CDR3 length: 16 amino acids. Trimming pared 4 bases from V and 7 bases from J, leaving 19 bases between. CDR1 is MNHEY, CDR2 SVGAGI, per germline. The CDR3 nucleotides read TGTGCCAGCAGTTTGACAGGAAATCGGCTAGCTGAAAAACTGTTTTTT. Translating gives CASSLTGNRLAEKLFF.

The sample holds a few counts of this clone. The CDR3 here is CASSAASHSPLHF. The CDR3 DNA reads as TGTGCCAGCAGTGCTGCCAGCCATTCACCCCTCCACTTT. The chain combines TRBV2 with TRBJ1-6; D not certain. There are 13 residues in the CDR3. Germline values: CDR1 SNHLY, CDR2 FYNNEI. V dropped 4 bases and J dropped 8 bases, with 9 bases sitting between them.

J is TRBJ2-7 and V is TRBV30; D not certain. This CDR3 contains 12 residues. The ends were cut back, 5 bases at V and 0 bases at J, with 8 bases in the middle. Germline lookup yields CDR1 GTSNPN and CDR2 SVGIG (reference sequence). The CDR3 region is CAWGRSSYEQYF. The CDR3 DNA reads as TGTGCCTGGGGTAGGAGCTCCTACGAGCAGTACTTC. The full variable domain, completed using reference TRBV30 and TRBJ2-7, is SQTIHQWPATLVQPVGSPLSLECTVEGTSNPNLYWYRQAAGRGLQLLFYSVGIGQISSEVPQNLSASRPQDRQFILSSKKLLLSDSGFYLCAWGRSSYEQYFGPGTRLTVT.

The chain links TRBV5-1 to TRBJ2-7; D unresolved. There are 13 residues in the CDR3. Germline assignment: CDR1 SGHRS and CDR2 YFSETQ. V dropped 0 bases and J dropped 5 bases, with 9 bases sitting between them. For the CDR3, the DNA is TGCGCCAGCAGCTTGGTTAAGACCCACGAGCAGTACTTC. Encoded protein: CASSLVKTHEQYF.

This clone turned up a few times. The chain is built from TRBV12-2 and TRBJ2-5; TRBD2, the D gene given by the table, was not confirmed from the DNA. TRBV12-2 is deemed a pseudogene. The CDR3 is 15 residues long. The DNA of the CDR3 is TGTGCAAGTCGCTCAGGCGGGGGGGCGAAAGAGACCCAGTACTTC. The encoded protein is CASRSGGGAKETQYF.

The rearrangement uses TRBV19 and TRBJ2-6; D may be TRBD1 (6 bases). The CDR3 runs to 15 residues. Per germline, CDR1 LNHDA and CDR2 SQIVND (reference sequence). V was clipped by 5 bases and J by 1 base, with 9 bases between them. This CDR3 is CASSVTGSGANVLTF. CDR3 nucleotide sequence: TGTGCCAGTAGTGTAACAGGGTCTGGGGCCAACGTCCTGACTTTC. Using reference TRBV19 and TRBJ2-6 for the parts outside the CDR3, the full variable domain is DGGITQSPKYLFRKEGQNVTLSCEQNLNHDAMYWYRQDPGQGLRLIYYSQIVNDFQKGDIAEGYSVSREKKESFPLTVTSAQKNPTAFYLCASSVTGSGANVLTFGAGSRLTVL.

This sequence joins TRBV18 and TRBJ1-2; D is uncertain. V lost 1 base, J lost 5 bases, and 14 bases lay in between. This CDR3 region has 15 residues. The germline V gene has CDR1 KGHSH and CDR2 LQKENI. The CDR3 coding sequence is TGTGCCAGCTCACCACGGGCAGAGGCCGCATATGGCTACACCTTC. It specifies CASSPRAEAAYGYTF.

The CDR3 coding sequence is TGTGCCAGCAGCCGGCGGCTTCCTGTCAGCACAGATACGCAGTATTTT. Its translation: CASSRRLPVSTDTQYF. This chain joins TRBV27 and TRBJ2-3, with D unresolved. CDR1 is MNHEY and CDR2 is SMNVEV in the germline V gene (reference sequence). Trimming stripped 6 bases from V and 0 bases from J, with 16 bases between. This CDR3 spans 16 amino acids.

This sequence joins TRBV19 and TRBJ2-1; TRBD1 agrees at 8 bases. The junction had 4 bases not matched to a gene; V was cut back by 8 bases and J by 4 bases. Germline CDR1 is LNHDA and CDR2 is SQIVND (reference sequence). The CDR3 is 13 residues long. The CDR3: CASGHRGYNEQFF. The DNA of the CDR3 is TGTGCCAGTGGTCACAGGGGGTACAATGAGCAGTTCTTC.